This entry is about one T cell receptor (beta chain). Its antigen is as yet unknown. TCRdb ran MiXCR on the RT-PCR reads and lists one entry per CDR3 protein. This sample carries 500,000 or so distinct CDR3 sequences, approximately 16% of them seen once, and the ten largest clones take 3% to 3.5%. This sample was taken from a study of response to subunit inactivated influenza vaccine. Study-wide results and limits: Researchers suggested that each seasonal influenza vaccination recruits few new T cells.

Trimming cost V 3 bases and J 2 bases, with 14 bases left between them. The CDR3 sequence is 14 residues long. Germline lookup yields CDR1 DFQATT and CDR2 SNEGSKA (reference sequence). The sequenced sample was CD4+ T cells sorted from PBMCs, obtained roughly 24 months after vaccination. This clonotype was obtained from a man aged 45 to 75 who received an inactivated influenza vaccine. The chain combines TRBV20-1 with TRBJ2-7; D is unclear. CDR3 in DNA: TGCAGTGCTAGTGCCACCGCTGGGGCCTACGAGCAGTACTTC. Translated: CSASATAGAYEQYF.